These 24 T cell receptor beta chains share one sample of origin, sequenced in a study of blood T cells in healthy people across ages. Through a sample-barcoded 5' primer and a J-beta primer mix, a second PCR was run for roughly 6 to 11 cycles. TCRdb recomputed calls from the 5' RACE reads with MiXCR, one row per CDR3 protein. The sample records approximately 770,000 distinct CDR3 sequences, 58% being singletons. Sequencing was done on a sample of blood. These receptors all come from a man aged 25-45 years in good health.

This clonotype occurred once. This chain connects TRBV13 to TRBJ1-6; the match to TRBD1 covers 7 bases. CDR1 and CDR2 from the germline V gene are PRHDT and FYEKMQ (reference sequence). This CDR3 is 17 amino acids long. Losses at the gene ends were 2 bases for V and 7 bases for J; bases not matched to a gene: 11. The CDR3 sequence: CASSLWPGSGGNSPLHF. The CDR3 nucleotides read TGTGCCAGCAGCTTATGGCCCGGCTCAGGGGGGAATTCACCCCTCCACTTT.

There are a few counts of this clonotype. CDR3 DNA: TGTGCCAGCAGCTCAACCGGGTTCGATCCGGAGACCCAGTACTTC. Protein sequence: CASSSTGFDPETQYF. This chain joins TRBV14 and TRBJ2-5; D uncertain. The V gene lost 5 bases and the J gene lost 5 bases, with 18 bases spanning the gap. The CDR3 is 15 amino acids. The germline V gene has CDR1 SGHDN and CDR2 FVKESK.

V is TRBV5-1 and J is TRBJ2-3, with D perhaps matching TRBD2 (6 bases). The germline V and J ends were trimmed by 2 bases and 4 bases, with 17 bases remaining between them. Germline V gene data show CDR1 as SGHRS and CDR2 as YFSETQ. There are 16 residues in the CDR3. The DNA for the CDR3 is TGCGCCAGCAGCTTTGGGACTGCAGCCCGCGCAGATACGCAGTATTTT. Translating it yields CASSFGTAARADTQYF.

This chain uses TRBV4-3 with TRBJ1-1, with 7 bases aligning to TRBD1. The CDR3 totals 15 residues. Germline lookup yields CDR1 LGHNA and CDR2 YSLEER. V was clipped by 1 base and J by 7 bases; unmatched bases: 9. CDR3 sequence: CASSQGGQGEGEAFF. CDR3 DNA: TGCGCCAGCAGCCAAGGGGGGCAGGGGGAAGGTGAAGCTTTCTTT.

The V gene is TRBV19, the J gene TRBJ2-3, with a tentative D call TRBD1 (5 bases). The CDR3 length is 14 residues. Deletions cut 8 bases from V and 3 bases from J, with 15 bases between. CDR1 and CDR2 (germline): LNHDA, SQIVND (reference sequence). The CDR3 loop is CASRTGQETDTQYF. CDR3 nucleotides: TGTGCCAGTCGCACAGGTCAGGAGACAGATACGCAGTATTTT.

The chain uses TRBV4-2 and TRBJ1-1; perhaps TRBD1 as D (5 bases). This CDR3 is built from 15 residues. Germline CDR1 reads LGHNA; CDR2 reads YNFKEQ. Trimming removed 3 bases from V and 4 bases from J, with 15 bases in between. This CDR3 is CASSQPGPEGTEAFF. The CDR3 region has the DNA TGTGCCAGCAGCCAGCCGGGGCCGGAGGGCACTGAAGCTTTCTTT.

The chain carries TRBV20-1 and TRBJ2-7; maybe TRBD2 (5 bases). Germline CDR1 reads DFQATT; CDR2 reads SNEGSKA (reference sequence). Between the trimmed V and J ends, which lost 4 bases and 4 bases, there was a span of 14 bases. This CDR3 is 13 amino acids long. The CDR3 loop reads CSAKRPGGYEQYF. The CDR3 nucleotides are TGCAGTGCTAAACGGCCAGGCGGGTACGAGCAGTACTTC.

This clonotype appeared many times. V gene TRBV6-5 combines with J gene TRBJ1-1; D is unclear. The V end was cut by 7 bases, the J end by 3 bases, with 18 bases between. CDR3 length: 15 residues. Germline V lookup: CDR1 MNHEY, CDR2 SVGAGI. Here the CDR3 DNA reads TGTGCCAGCACCTCGGAACCCGGGGAGGACACTGAAGCTTTCTTT. Protein: CASTSEPGEDTEAFF.

The V gene is TRBV7-2, the J gene TRBJ2-5, with 7 bases matching TRBD1. J gave up 2 bases and V 7 bases, and 4 bases lay outside the gene matches. CDR1 SGHTA and CDR2 FQGNSA come from the germline V gene. The CDR3 loop spans 13 amino acids. CDR3 amino acids: CASKFRGQETQYF. The DNA of the CDR3 is TGTGCCAGCAAATTCAGGGGGCAAGAGACCCAGTACTTC.

The chain couples TRBV9 to TRBJ1-2; D gene unclear. With 0 bases removed from V and 7 bases from J, the gap between germline ends came to 7 bases. Germline CDR1 and CDR2: SGDLS and YYNGEE. The CDR3 is made up of 12 amino acids. CDR3 bases: TGTGCCAGCAGCGTAGGACCCGTTGGCTACACCTTC. It specifies CASSVGPVGYTF.

The V gene is TRBV12-3 or TRBV12-4, the J gene TRBJ1-1, with D unresolved. CDR3 length equals 11 residues. V lost 5 bases to trimming and J lost 4 bases, with 5 bases between them. The chain's CDR3 is CASSRSTEAFF. The CDR3, as DNA: TGTGCCAGCAGTCGGTCCACTGAAGCTTTCTTT.

The chain carries TRBV7-2 and TRBJ1-1, with 7 bases fitting TRBD1. After removal of 5 bases from V and 1 base from J, the junction contained 4 bases not matched to a gene. Looked up from germline, CDR1 is SGHTA and CDR2 is FQGNSA. The CDR3 runs to 14 residues. The CDR3: CASSAGGPNTEAFF. CDR3 nucleotide sequence: TGTGCCAGCAGCGCAGGGGGGCCGAACACTGAAGCTTTCTTT. Together with reference TRBV7-2 and TRBJ1-1, the CDR3 gives the full variable domain: GAGVSQSPSNKVTEKGKDVELRCDPISGHTALYWYRQSLGQGLEFLIYFQGNSAPDKSGLPSDRFSAERTGGSVSTLTIQRTQQEDSAVYLCASSAGGPNTEAFFGQGTRLTVV.

This clonotype was observed a handful of times. The rearrangement links TRBV20-1 to TRBJ2-6; D ambiguous. The CDR3 consists of 16 residues. Germline V gene data show CDR1 as DFQATT and CDR2 as SNEGSKA (reference sequence). V lost 2 bases to trimming and J lost 4 bases, with 15 bases between them. This CDR3 is CSARHSLPRGANVLTF. In DNA form, the CDR3 reads TGCAGTGCTAGACATTCACTACCCCGAGGGGCCAACGTCCTGACTTTC.

The chain couples TRBV7-2 to TRBJ2-3; 10 bases are a match to TRBD2. This CDR3 is built from 16 residues. The germline gives CDR1 SGHTA, CDR2 FQGNSA. Trimming removed 7 bases from V and 3 bases from J; junction bases left unmatched: 10. The CDR3, as DNA: TGTGCCAGCACTCTGTCTAGCGGGAGTGAGACAGATACGCAGTATTTT. It specifies CASTLSSGSETDTQYF. The full variable domain, its missing parts supplied by reference TRBV7-2 and TRBJ2-3, is GAGVSQSPSNKVTEKGKDVELRCDPISGHTALYWYRQSLGQGLEFLIYFQGNSAPDKSGLPSDRFSAERTGGSVSTLTIQRTQQEDSAVYLCASTLSSGSETDTQYFGPGTRLTVL.

The V gene is TRBV5-6, the J gene TRBJ2-7; no firm D call. The CDR3 has 14 residues. Trimming left V 5 bases short and J 0 bases short, with 12 bases between. Germline CDR1 is SGHDT and CDR2 is YYEEEE. The CDR3 is CASSSLRSSYEQYF. The CDR3 DNA is TGTGCCAGCAGTTCTCTTAGGAGCTCCTACGAGCAGTACTTC.

This clonotype came up once. This rearrangement joins TRBV27 to TRBJ2-1, with 8 bases matching TRBD1. This CDR3 region has 13 residues. Germline values: CDR1 MNHEY, CDR2 SMNVEV (reference sequence). V was clipped by 8 bases and J by 3 bases; unmatched bases: 3. This chain's CDR3 is CASADRDYNEQFF. CDR3 DNA: TGTGCCAGCGCGGACAGGGACTACAATGAGCAGTTCTTC.

The CDR3 spells CASSQATVGEQYF. The CDR3, as DNA: TGTGCCAGCAGCCAAGCCACGGTCGGGGAGCAGTACTTC. The chain employs TRBV3-1 and TRBJ2-7; D remains ambiguous. V lost 1 base and J 7 bases, leaving 11 bases between the germline ends. CDR1 and CDR2 (germline): LGHDT, YNNKEL (reference sequence). This CDR3 region has 13 residues.

The chain is built from TRBV10-3 and TRBJ2-4, with D perhaps matching TRBD1 (7 bases). The J call may be in error: the DNA end matches TRBJ2-7 better. The CDR3 runs to 13 residues. Germline CDR1 and CDR2: ENHRY and SYGVKD. The CDR3 DNA reads TGTGCCATCACCCAGGGGGGACCCTACGAGCAGTACTTC. Its translation is CAITQGGPYEQYF.

This sequence joins TRBV7-9 and TRBJ2-1; possibly TRBD1 for D (6 bases). Germline V CDR1 and CDR2: SEHNR, FQNEAQ (reference sequence). The CDR3 is made up of 15 amino acids. Trimming took 1 base from V and 3 from J, leaving 10 bases between them. The CDR3 coding sequence is TGTGCCAGCAGCTTAGGGGGGCCCCGCTACAATGAGCAGTTCTTC. It codes for CASSLGGPRYNEQFF.

This sequence joins TRBV3-1 and TRBJ2-5; the D gene is possibly TRBD2 (5 bases). The end of the DNA fits TRBJ2-7 better, so the J call may be wrong. Germline V gene data show CDR1 as LGHDT and CDR2 as YNNKEL (reference sequence). This CDR3 has 13 residues. CDR3: CASSPDGVYEQYF. The CDR3 region has the DNA TGTGCCAGCAGCCCCGACGGGGTCTACGAGCAGTACTTC.

CDR3 region: CASSLGVDRPDYEQYF. The CDR3 region has the DNA TGTGCCAGCAGTTTGGGGGTGGACAGGCCAGACTACGAGCAGTACTTC. The chain uses TRBV27 and TRBJ2-7; TRBD1 matches at 7 bases. V lost 3 bases and J lost 3; bases outside the gene matches: 11. This CDR3 has 16 residues. Germline CDR1 MNHEY, CDR2 SMNVEV (reference sequence).

The chain is built from TRBV21-1 and TRBJ2-1; the table's D call TRBD2 went unverified against the DNA. TRBV21-1 is labeled a pseudogene. The CDR3 is 16 residues long. The CDR3 is CASSKELAGRHNEQFF. For the CDR3, the DNA is TGTGCCAGCAGCAAGGAGTTAGCGGGACGACACAATGAGCAGTTCTTC.

The chain couples TRBV7-9 to TRBJ1-1; maybe TRBD1 (6 bases). CDR3 size: 13 residues. The germline CDR1 and CDR2 sequences are SEHNR and FQNEAQ (reference sequence). V shed 5 bases and J shed 7 bases, with 14 bases lying between them. The CDR3 sequence is CASSVLGGDEAFF. The CDR3 nucleotides are TGTGCCAGCAGCGTACTAGGGGGAGATGAAGCTTTCTTT.

The gene calls are TRBV7-2 and TRBJ1-5; the D is unclear. The CDR3 length is 12 residues. V lost 1 base, J lost 12 bases, and 10 bases lay in between. CDR1 SGHTA and CDR2 FQGNSA come from the germline V gene. The CDR3 loop is CASSLVGIHQHF. The CDR3 DNA is TGTGCCAGCAGCTTAGTTGGAATCCACCAGCATTTT.